This T cell receptor (beta chain) was identified during a study of T-cell reconstitution after alpha-beta-depleted transplantation in children. Molecular barcoding with unique molecular identifiers was used for the TCRbeta library. One entry per CDR3 protein results from TCRdb running MiXCR on the PCR reads. The sample includes over 550,000 distinct CDR3 sequences, more than 9% seen only once; the top ten take 3.5% to 5%. The CDR3 is made up of 15 amino acids. Trimming pared 4 bases from V and 0 bases from J, leaving 10 bases between. CDR1 is MDHEN, CDR2 SYDVKM, per germline. This clonotype was observed many times.

The chain combines TRBV28 with TRBJ2-1; no firm D call. This material consisted of PBMCs from the stem cell graft donor, taken from the stem cell graft. This TCR came from a human donor who donated a stem cell graft to a child with acute myeloid leukemia. The DNA for the CDR3 is TGTGCCAGCAGTTCGACGGCTAGCTCCTACAATGAGCAGTTCTTC. Its translation is CASSSTASSYNEQFF.